Described below is a single T cell receptor beta chain sequence and its context. Its antigen is currently unknown. There are 14 residues in the CDR3. Germline loops: CDR1 SNHLY, CDR2 FYNNEI. V was pared by 7 bases and J by 1 base, with 4 bases of the junction left unmatched. Clones were sequenced by immunoSEQ multiplex PCR, and TCRdb holds only the in-frame ones, with some missing. The sample shows tens of thousands of clones, 79% of them seen only once. This sample stems from a study of radiotherapy plus CTLA-4 blockade in lung cancer. General study points: Among blood TCR repertoires after radiotherapy plus ipilimumab, tumor-derived clones expanded.

This receptor was obtained from a human donor with non-small cell lung cancer who had a complete response to radiotherapy plus ipilimumab. This specimen consisted of peripheral blood, obtained from a patient treated with radiotherapy plus ipilimumab. The chain employs TRBV2 and TRBJ2-5, with 9 bases lining up with TRBD2. In nucleotides, the CDR3 is TGTGCCAGCAACCTAGCGGGGATCCAAGAGACCCAGTACTTC. Translation: CASNLAGIQETQYF. The complete variable domain, with remaining parts taken from reference TRBV2 and TRBJ2-5, reads EPEVTQTPSHQVTQMGQEVILRCVPISNHLYFYWYRQILGQKVEFLVSFYNNEISEKSEIFDDQFSVERPDGSNFTLKIRSTKLEDSAMYFCASNLAGIQETQYFGPGTRLLVL.